One and the same sample provided the 30 T cell receptor beta chains below, sequenced in a study of T cells after yellow fever vaccination (dated by TCRdb to between 2017 and 2020). The library relied on 5' RACE. Instrument on record: Illumina HiSeq 2500. Through fastp at Q25 and MiXCR, TCRdb rebuilt clones from the public reads, retaining in-frame beta chains. Rows are combined by CDR3 protein, so each entry shows the most common genes and DNA. In all, the sample holds about 550,000 distinct CDR3 sequences, and 15% to 20% of those were seen once. The biggest ten clones account for 14% of the sample. The sample's treatment or condition label, decoded: live attenuated yellow fever vaccine strain. The source material was PBMCs, sampled 15 days after the yellow fever booster vaccination. The source of these receptors is a man younger than 40 who received the YFV17D yellow fever vaccine.

The chain employs TRBV20-1 and TRBJ2-2; D is unclear. Trimming took 0 bases from V and 7 from J, leaving 6 bases between them. The V gene's germline CDR1 is DFQATT and CDR2 SNEGSKA (reference sequence). The CDR3 is 12 amino acids. The CDR3 region is CSARDIDGELFF. The CDR3 coding sequence is TGCAGTGCTAGAGATATCGACGGGGAGCTGTTTTTT.

V and J are TRBV4-3 and TRBJ2-1, with 12 bases identical to TRBD2. Germline V gene data show CDR1 as LGHNA and CDR2 as YSLEER. CDR3 length: 15 residues. J gave up 8 bases and V 2 bases, and 4 bases lay outside the gene matches. In DNA form, the CDR3 reads TGCGCCAGCAGCCAATCGAGACTAGCGGGAGATGAGCAGTTCTTC. Translated, it gives CASSQSRLAGDEQFF.

The chain carries TRBV7-9 and TRBJ2-2; no clear D gene. The germline V gene has CDR1 SEHNR and CDR2 FQNEAQ (reference sequence). The CDR3 consists of 12 residues. V was shortened by 3 bases and J by 6 bases, with 5 bases between the two germline ends. The CDR3 nucleotides read TGTGCCAGCAGCTTGTTTCCCGGGGAGCTGTTTTTT. This encodes CASSLFPGELFF.

This chain joins TRBV4-3 and TRBJ2-1, with D unresolved. The CDR3 spans 14 residues. Between the trimmed V and J ends, which lost 0 bases and 9 bases, there was a span of 12 bases. Germline V gene data show CDR1 as LGHNA and CDR2 as YSLEER. The CDR3 bases are TGCGCCAGCAGCCAAGAGGAACTCGTTGGTGAGCAGTTCTTC. This translates into CASSQEELVGEQFF.

CDR3 coding DNA: TGTGCCAGCTCATCTCAAATGGCAGAGACCCAGTACTTC. Translated, it gives CASSSQMAETQYF. This chain joins TRBV18 and TRBJ2-5; D is uncertain. The CDR3 is 13 amino acids. Between the trimmed V and J ends, which lost 5 bases and 4 bases, there was a span of 11 bases. Per the germline V gene, CDR1 is KGHSH and CDR2 is LQKENI.

The chain couples TRBV7-8 to TRBJ2-5; a possible D gene is TRBD2 (5 bases). Germline loops: CDR1 SGHVS, CDR2 FQNEAQ. V lost 2 bases to trimming and J lost 7 bases, with 14 bases between them. This CDR3 region has 14 residues. The CDR3 sequence is CASSLKEDFGTQYF. DNA for the CDR3: TGTGCCAGCAGCTTAAAGGAGGACTTTGGGACCCAGTACTTC.

The V and J genes are TRBV20-1 and TRBJ1-1; no firm D call. Per the germline V gene, CDR1 is DFQATT and CDR2 is SNEGSKA (reference sequence). The V end was cut by 6 bases, the J end by 0 bases, with 8 bases between. The CDR3 is made up of 12 amino acids. The CDR3 nucleotides are TGCAGTGCGAACAGAATGAACACTGAAGCTTTCTTT. Residues: CSANRMNTEAFF.

This clonotype was detected a few times. The rearrangement uses TRBV12-3 or TRBV12-4 and TRBJ2-4; D gene unclear. The CDR3 is made up of 12 amino acids. V was pared by 5 bases and J by 9 bases, with 11 bases between. CDR3 sequence: CASSPGEGIQYF. The CDR3 coding sequence is TGTGCCAGCAGTCCTGGCGAAGGCATTCAGTACTTC.

Only a few counts were recorded for this clonotype. The chain joins TRBV6-5 to TRBJ2-1; a possible D gene is TRBD2 (5 bases). CDR1 is MNHEY and CDR2 is SVGAGI in the germline V gene. Trimming removed 7 bases at V and 7 bases at J, with 11 bases between. The length of the CDR3 is 12 residues. The CDR3 protein is CASTAAWNEQFF. CDR3 nucleotides: TGTGCCAGCACAGCGGCCTGGAATGAGCAGTTCTTC.

A few counts support this clonotype. This chain links TRBV7-2 with TRBJ2-3, with TRBD1 identical over 10 bases. This CDR3 comprises 16 residues. Germline lookup yields CDR1 SGHTA and CDR2 FQGNSA. The trim removed 7 bases at V and 1 base at J, leaving 8 bases unmatched. The CDR3 spells CASTLGGTGGTDTQYF. The CDR3 bases are TGTGCCAGCACCCTGGGGGGGACAGGGGGCACAGATACGCAGTATTTT.

This clonotype was found a few times. The V and J genes are TRBV7-2 and TRBJ1-1; no firm D call. Germline V gives CDR1 SGHTA, CDR2 FQGNSA. This CDR3 region has 13 residues. V was pared by 6 bases and J by 0 bases, with 8 bases between. CDR3 bases: TGTGCCAGCAGGGGAGGGATGAACACTGAAGCTTTCTTT. This sequence encodes CASRGGMNTEAFF.

The chain uses TRBV5-1 and TRBJ2-1; 7 bases align to TRBD2. The CDR3 is made up of 15 amino acids. Per the germline V gene, CDR1 is SGHRS and CDR2 is YFSETQ. Trimming cost V 2 bases and J 1 base; bases outside gene matches: 3. CDR3 amino acids: CASSFLADSYNEQFF. CDR3 in DNA: TGCGCCAGCAGCTTTCTAGCGGATTCCTACAATGAGCAGTTCTTC.

This clonotype was seen a handful of times. This chain's CDR3 is CASSLDSRAGELFF. The DNA of the CDR3 is TGTGCCAGCAGCTTAGATTCGCGGGCCGGGGAGCTGTTTTTT. The chain combines TRBV11-2 with TRBJ2-2, with D perhaps TRBD2 (5 bases). CDR1 and CDR2 (germline): SGHAT, FQNNGV. This CDR3 has 14 amino acids. Trimming shortened V by 0 bases and J by 6 bases, and 8 bases separated the two germline ends.

V and J are TRBV25-1 and TRBJ1-1, with a weak D call TRBD1 (6 bases). The CDR3 has 14 amino acids. Germline CDR1 MGHDK, CDR2 SYGVNS. The germline V and J ends were trimmed by 8 bases and 7 bases, with 20 bases remaining between them. The CDR3 reads CASPDRSTTFEAFF. In DNA, the CDR3 is TGTGCCAGCCCCGACAGGAGCACTACCTTTGAAGCTTTCTTT.

A few counts support this clonotype. The chain recombines TRBV20-1 with TRBJ2-1; 9 bases line up with TRBD2. The junction had 6 bases not matched to a gene; V was cut back by 1 base and J by 8 bases. The CDR3 consists of 14 residues. Germline lookup yields CDR1 DFQATT and CDR2 SNEGSKA (reference sequence). CDR3 sequence reads: CSARGPGLAHEQFF. The CDR3 DNA reads as TGCAGTGCTAGAGGACCGGGACTAGCTCATGAGCAGTTCTTC.

The chain uses TRBV6-5 and TRBJ2-5; 12 positions match TRBD2. The CDR3 loop spans 17 amino acids. The J segment lost 3 bases and the V segment lost 2 bases, leaving 7 bases of the junction unmatched. Germline V CDR1 and CDR2: MNHEY, SVGAGI. The CDR3 nucleotides are TGTGCCAGCAGTTACCCCCTAGCGGGAGGGGGTAAAGAGACCCAGTACTTC. Protein: CASSYPLAGGGKETQYF.

This clonotype has just a few counts. The chain uses TRBV4-3 and TRBJ2-1; 11 bases align to TRBD1. The CDR3 is 14 amino acids. V shed 4 bases and J 8 bases; nucleotides not matched to a gene: 4. From germline, CDR1 is LGHNA and CDR2 YSLEER. The CDR3 loop reads CASSPGTGGDEQFF. The CDR3 nucleotides are TGCGCCAGCAGCCCCGGGACAGGGGGGGATGAGCAGTTCTTC.

The chain recombines TRBV28 with TRBJ2-7; D not resolved. V was cut by 4 bases and J by 3 bases, with 13 bases left in between. Germline CDR1 MDHEN, CDR2 SYDVKM. CDR3 length: 14 residues. CDR3 sequence (DNA): TGTGCCAGCAGTTCCCCGGGTGTAGGCTACGAGCAGTACTTC. Translating gives CASSSPGVGYEQYF.

This clonotype was recorded many times. V is TRBV12-3 or TRBV12-4 and J is TRBJ2-1; the D gene is possibly TRBD2 (6 bases). This CDR3 comprises 11 residues. V was pared by 7 bases and J by 7 bases, with 8 bases between. The CDR3 bases are TGTGCCAGCACTCGGGGGAATGAGCAGTTCTTC. Residues: CASTRGNEQFF.

This clonotype was observed a handful of times. The chain has TRBV7-2 and TRBJ1-6, with TRBD1 matching 8 bases. CDR1 is SGHTA, CDR2 FQGNSA, per germline. J gave up 13 bases and V 2 bases, and 10 bases lay outside the gene matches. This CDR3 region has 15 residues. The CDR3 spells CASSLSGTGGAPLHF. CDR3 in DNA: TGTGCCAGCAGCTTATCGGGGACAGGTGGGGCCCCCCTCCACTTT.

In its sample, this clonotype was seen a few times. This rearrangement joins TRBV15 to TRBJ2-2; D not certain. V dropped 6 bases and J dropped 1 base, with 3 bases sitting between them. Per the germline V gene, CDR1 is LNHNV and CDR2 is YYDKDF (reference sequence). This CDR3 comprises 12 residues. As DNA, the CDR3 is TGTGCCACCAGTAAGAACACCGGGGAGCTGTTTTTT. Protein sequence: CATSKNTGELFF.

The rearrangement uses TRBV7-8 and TRBJ2-7, with 8 bases lining up with TRBD1. V was clipped by 5 bases and J by 2 bases; unmatched bases: 2. The CDR3 has 13 residues. Germline CDR1 is SGHVS and CDR2 is FQNEAQ. CDR3 sequence reads: CASSIQGAYEQYF. The CDR3 coding sequence is TGTGCCAGCAGCATACAGGGGGCCTACGAGCAGTACTTC.

CDR3 in amino acids: CSSTPGGEETQYF. CDR3 bases: TGCAGCTCAACCCCGGGAGGGGAAGAGACCCAGTACTTC. The chain employs TRBV29-1 and TRBJ2-5; TRBD2 aligns across 8 bases. Losses at the gene ends were 8 bases for V and 3 bases for J; bases not matched to a gene: 8. Germline V gene sequence: CDR1 SQVTM, CDR2 ANQGSEA. The CDR3 is 13 residues long.

This clonotype was counted once. This chain links TRBV2 with TRBJ2-1; D call uncertain. Trimming removed 3 bases at V and 0 bases at J, with 15 bases between. CDR3 size: 17 residues. Germline V gives CDR1 SNHLY, CDR2 FYNNEI. The chain's CDR3 is CASSDPGRPSSYNEQFF. In DNA form, the CDR3 reads TGTGCCAGCAGTGACCCTGGTCGGCCAAGCTCCTACAATGAGCAGTTCTTC.

DNA of the CDR3: TGTGCCAGCGGCTGGACTACCGGGGCGGGAGAGCAGTACTTC. It codes for CASGWTTGAGEQYF. This sequence joins TRBV7-2 and TRBJ2-7; perhaps TRBD2 as D (6 bases). This CDR3 comprises 14 residues. Germline loops: CDR1 SGHTA, CDR2 FQGNSA. The ends were cut back, 8 bases at V and 7 bases at J, with 21 bases in the middle. The full variable domain, with the rest looked up from reference TRBV7-2 and TRBJ2-7, is GAGVSQSPSNKVTEKGKDVELRCDPISGHTALYWYRQSLGQGLEFLIYFQGNSAPDKSGLPSDRFSAERTGGSVSTLTIQRTQQEDSAVYLCASGWTTGAGEQYFGPGTRLTVT.

A few counts support this clonotype. CDR3: CSAGPGQGNSPLHF. The CDR3 bases are TGCAGTGCTGGACCGGGACAGGGGAATTCACCCCTCCACTTT. The chain employs TRBV20-1 and TRBJ1-6; 10 bases are a match to TRBD1. CDR3 size: 14 residues. Per the germline V gene, CDR1 is DFQATT and CDR2 is SNEGSKA (reference sequence). V lost 5 bases, J lost 7 bases, and 5 bases stayed unmatched.

This clonotype occurred a few times. V and J are TRBV5-5 and TRBJ1-2; 9 bases map to TRBD1. This CDR3 is built from 13 residues. V lost 4 bases to trimming and J lost 7 bases; unmatched junction nucleotides: 5. The germline gives CDR1 SGHKS, CDR2 YYEKEE (reference sequence). DNA of the CDR3: TGTGCCAGCAGCCGACAGGGGGGAGGTGGCTACACCTTC. It codes for CASSRQGGGGYTF. The variable domain in full, completed from reference TRBV5-5 and TRBJ1-2, reads DAGVTQSPTHLIKTRGQQVTLRCSPISGHKSVSWYQQVLGQGPQFIFQYYEKEERGRGNFPDRFSARQFPNYSSELNVNALLLGDSALYLCASSRQGGGGYTFGSGTRLTVV.

There are a few counts of this clonotype. The CDR3 loop is CASSHAGADTQYF. Here the CDR3 DNA reads TGTGCCAGCAGCCATGCCGGGGCGGATACGCAGTATTTT. This sequence joins TRBV3-1 and TRBJ2-3; D tentatively reads TRBD1 or TRBD2 (5 bases each). CDR1 is LGHDT, CDR2 YNNKEL, per germline (reference sequence). V gave up 3 bases and J gave up 6 bases, with 10 bases separating them. The CDR3 is 13 residues long.

The chain carries TRBV12-3 or TRBV12-4 and TRBJ1-2, with 7 positions matching TRBD1. There are 16 residues in the CDR3. V lost 3 bases and J lost 2; bases outside the gene matches: 9. CDR3 residues: CASSFSGGQENYGYTF. The CDR3 nucleotides read TGTGCCAGCAGTTTTAGTGGTGGACAGGAAAACTATGGCTACACCTTC.

This clonotype was seen a few times. This sequence joins TRBV12-3 or TRBV12-4 and TRBJ1-2; D perhaps matches TRBD1 (6 bases). Trimming removed 5 bases from V and 4 bases from J, with 14 bases in between. The CDR3 length is 14 residues. The CDR3 here is CASSRDRSTYGYTF. CDR3 DNA: TGTGCCAGCAGTCGCGACAGGTCAACCTATGGCTACACCTTC.